The 17 T cell receptor beta chains below come from one sample, sequenced in a study of spatial heterogeneity in lung cancer. Time point indicated: sample taken at primary tumor resection. From the 5' RACE reads, TCRdb called clonotypes with MiXCR, one entry per CDR3 protein. The profile shows more than 7,000 distinct CDR3 sequences, around 8% of them singletons. Antigen specificity for these receptors is unknown. Findings of the study overall: Expanded intratumoral alpha and beta TCR counts tracked tumor mutation counts.

The starting material was lung tumor tissue, obtained at surgery. These TCRs come from a male donor with early-stage non-small cell lung cancer.

This clonotype was seen ten or more times. V usage is TRBV12-3 or TRBV12-4 and J usage is TRBJ2-7, with TRBD1 identical over 9 bases. The CDR3 contains 16 residues. V was clipped by 6 bases and J by 5 bases; unmatched bases: 14. DNA for the CDR3: TGTGCCAGCAGACCGAGGCCGGGACAGGGAAGGAACGAGCAGTACTTC. Translation gives CASRPRPGQGRNEQYF.

This clonotype has a count of ten or more. The V call is TRBV4-3, the J call TRBJ2-7, with 11 bases fitting TRBD2. This CDR3 is 16 amino acids long. Trimming took 1 base from V and 4 from J; bases not matched to a gene: 6. Per the germline V gene, CDR1 is LGHNA and CDR2 is YSLEER. CDR3 bases: TGCGCCAGCAGCCAAGCGCCGGGACTAGCGGAGTACGAGCAGTACTTC. It translates to CASSQAPGLAEYEQYF.

This clonotype was seen ten or more times. The chain combines TRBV7-2 with TRBJ2-1; 7 nucleotides agree with TRBD1. Germline CDR1 SGHTA, CDR2 FQGNSA. Trimming removed 5 bases from V and 0 bases from J; junction bases left unmatched: 4. This CDR3 has 15 residues. CDR3 sequence: CASSGDSSSYNEQFF. The CDR3 nucleotides read TGTGCCAGCAGCGGGGACAGTAGCTCCTACAATGAGCAGTTCTTC.

This clonotype has a handful of counts. CDR3 in amino acids: CSARGGAGGPQETQYF. The CDR3 coding sequence is TGCAGTGCTAGAGGAGGCGCGGGAGGGCCTCAAGAGACCCAGTACTTC. This chain links TRBV20-1 with TRBJ2-5; 9 nucleotides match TRBD2. There are 16 residues in the CDR3. The J segment lost 2 bases and the V segment lost 1 base, leaving 8 bases of the junction unmatched. Germline values: CDR1 DFQATT, CDR2 SNEGSKA (reference sequence).

In this sample, this clonotype turned up a few times. The V call is TRBV7-2, the J call TRBJ2-1; 7 positions match TRBD1. V gave up 0 bases and J gave up 8 bases; unmatched junction bases: 4. The CDR3 spans 14 residues. Germline V gene sequence: CDR1 SGHTA, CDR2 FQGNSA. This CDR3 reads CASSLAQTGHEQFF. The DNA for the CDR3 is TGTGCCAGCAGCTTAGCTCAGACAGGGCATGAGCAGTTCTTC.

This clonotype was seen ten or more times. The chain recombines TRBV12-3 or TRBV12-4 with TRBJ1-1; D remains ambiguous. The CDR3 spans 10 residues. Trimming cost V 5 bases and J 9 bases, with 7 bases left between them. The CDR3: CASSPGQAFF. The CDR3 DNA reads TGTGCCAGCAGTCCCGGGCAAGCTTTCTTT.

This clonotype showed up many times. J is TRBJ2-1 and V is TRBV20-1, with unresolved D. Per the germline V gene, CDR1 is DFQATT and CDR2 is SNEGSKA (reference sequence). The CDR3 extends over 16 amino acids. V dropped 0 bases and J dropped 7 bases, with 19 bases sitting between them. CDR3 nucleotides: TGCAGTGCTAGAGAAACCCGGGCCACCGTAGGGAATGAGCAGTTCTTC. Protein: CSARETRATVGNEQFF.

This clonotype showed up many times. V is TRBV11-2 and J is TRBJ2-7; 13 bases match TRBD2. Germline V CDR1 and CDR2: SGHAT, FQNNGV. Germline trimming cut 5 bases from V and 2 bases from J; bases unmatched to any gene: 6. The CDR3 length is 16 residues. The CDR3 DNA reads TGTGCCAGCAGCCTACTAGGGACTAGCGGGGCCTACGAGCAGTACTTC. Translation gives CASSLLGTSGAYEQYF.

This clonotype showed up many times. The chain employs TRBV6-2 or TRBV6-3 and TRBJ2-2; 7 positions agree with TRBD2. The CDR3 is 16 residues long. CDR1 MNHEY and CDR2 SVGEGT come from the germline V gene. The ends lost 7 bases at V and 2 bases at J; junction bases unmatched: 10. The DNA for the CDR3 is TGTGCCAGCAATAGTAGGCGGGGGAGAAACACCGGGGAGCTGTTTTTT. Protein: CASNSRRGRNTGELFF.

This clonotype appeared many times. The chain recombines TRBV28 with TRBJ2-7; 7 nucleotides agree with TRBD2. This CDR3 is 14 amino acids long. The V gene's germline CDR1 is MDHEN and CDR2 SYDVKM. Losses at the gene ends were 3 bases for V and 2 bases for J; bases not matched to a gene: 4. In nucleotides, the CDR3 is TGTGCCAGCAGTTTTACGGCGGGGGCCTACGAGCAGTACTTC. This codes for CASSFTAGAYEQYF.

This clonotype was detected a few times. J is TRBJ2-3 and V is TRBV11-2; D is unclear. Germline CDR1 reads SGHAT; CDR2 reads FQNNGV. Trimming stripped 3 bases from V and 3 bases from J, with 13 bases between. The CDR3 runs 15 residues. The CDR3 DNA reads as TGTGCCAGCAGCTTCCTAGGAAGCTTGACAGATACGCAGTATTTT. Its translation is CASSFLGSLTDTQYF.

The chain uses TRBV5-1 and TRBJ2-7, with a tentative D call TRBD1 (5 bases). CDR3 size: 15 residues. From germline, CDR1 is SGHRS and CDR2 YFSETQ. Trimming took 2 bases from V and 1 from J, leaving 13 bases between them. For the CDR3, the DNA is TGCGCCAGCAGCTTAGCCCAGGGCCGATCCTACGAGCAGTACTTC. Translating it yields CASSLAQGRSYEQYF.

This clonotype was counted between two and nine times. The V and J genes are TRBV7-6 and TRBJ2-5, with 9 bases fitting TRBD2. The CDR3 has 16 residues. V trimming: 2 bases; J trimming: 4 bases; junction bases outside the gene matches: 8. The germline gives CDR1 SGHVS, CDR2 FNYEAQ. DNA of the CDR3: TGTGCCAGCAGCTTATTGGGAGCGGGAGGAGTAGAGACCCAGTACTTC. It specifies CASSLLGAGGVETQYF.

This clonotype was observed many times. The chain couples TRBV20-1 to TRBJ1-2, with D tentatively TRBD1 (5 bases). The V end was cut by 1 base, the J end by 2 bases, with 5 bases between. The CDR3 consists of 12 residues. Germline loops: CDR1 DFQATT, CDR2 SNEGSKA (reference sequence). The CDR3 bases are TGCAGTGCTAGAGCAGGGAACTATGGCTACACCTTC. It translates to CSARAGNYGYTF.

This clonotype has ten or more counts. The chain carries TRBV6-5 and TRBJ1-4; unclear D gene. Trimming took off 6 bases at V and 7 bases at J, with 18 bases between the two ends. The CDR3 is 15 amino acids. The germline CDR1 and CDR2 sequences are MNHEY and SVGAGI. CDR3 nucleotides: TGTGCCAGCAGCCCACTTTTGAGCGGGCCTGAAAAACTGTTTTTT. It codes for CASSPLLSGPEKLFF.

This clonotype occurred many times. This chain joins TRBV2 and TRBJ2-3, with D unresolved. The CDR3 spans 14 residues. CDR1 SNHLY and CDR2 FYNNEI come from the germline V gene. V shed 5 bases and J shed 2 bases, with 11 bases lying between them. CDR3 loop: CASSPDQTTDTQYF. CDR3 coding DNA: TGTGCCAGCAGTCCAGACCAGACCACAGATACGCAGTATTTT. Using reference TRBV2 and TRBJ2-3 for the parts outside the CDR3, the full variable domain is EPEVTQTPSHQVTQMGQEVILRCVPISNHLYFYWYRQILGQKVEFLVSFYNNEISEKSEIFDDQFSVERPDGSNFTLKIRSTKLEDSAMYFCASSPDQTTDTQYFGPGTRLTVL.

This clonotype was seen at least ten times. The V and J genes are TRBV18 and TRBJ1-5; no reliable D call. V shed 2 bases and J shed 7 bases, with 9 bases lying between them. The CDR3 sequence is 13 residues long. Germline V gene lookup returns CDR1 KGHSH and CDR2 LQKENI. CDR3 nucleotides: TGTGCCAGCTCACCAGGGTGGGGACAGCCCCAGCATTTT. This sequence encodes CASSPGWGQPQHF. Together with reference TRBV18 and TRBJ1-5, the CDR3 gives the full variable domain: NAGVMQNPRHLVRRRGQEARLRCSPMKGHSHVYWYRQLPEEGLKFMVYLQKENIIDESGMPKERFSAEFPKEGPSILRIQQVVRGDSAAYFCASSPGWGQPQHFGDGTRLSIL.